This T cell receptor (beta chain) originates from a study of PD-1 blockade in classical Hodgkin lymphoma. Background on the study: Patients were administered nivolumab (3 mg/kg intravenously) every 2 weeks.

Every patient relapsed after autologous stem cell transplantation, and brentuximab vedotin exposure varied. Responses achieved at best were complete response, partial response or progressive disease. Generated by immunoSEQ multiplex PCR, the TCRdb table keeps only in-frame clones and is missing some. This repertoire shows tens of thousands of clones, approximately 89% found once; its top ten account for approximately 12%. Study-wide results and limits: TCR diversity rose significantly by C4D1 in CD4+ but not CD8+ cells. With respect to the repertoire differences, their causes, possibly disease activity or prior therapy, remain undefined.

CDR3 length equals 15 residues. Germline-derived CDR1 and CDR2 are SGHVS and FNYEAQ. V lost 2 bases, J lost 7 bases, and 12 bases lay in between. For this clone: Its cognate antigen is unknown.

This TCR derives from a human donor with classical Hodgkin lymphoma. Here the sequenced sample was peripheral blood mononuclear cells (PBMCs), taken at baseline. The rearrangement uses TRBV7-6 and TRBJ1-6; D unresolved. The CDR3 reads CASSLYTARNSPLHF. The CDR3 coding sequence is TGTGCCAGCAGCTTATACACCGCCAGAAATTCACCCCTCCACTTT. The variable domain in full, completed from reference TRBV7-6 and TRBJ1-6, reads GAGVSQSPRYKVTKRGQDVALRCDPISGHVSLYWYRQALGQGPEFLTYFNYEAQQDKSGLPNDRFSAERPEGSISTLTIQRTEQRDSAMYRCASSLYTARNSPLHFGNGTRLTVT.